This is a list of T cell receptor beta chains from one sample in a study of PD-1 blockade in classical Hodgkin lymphoma. The table came from immunoSEQ multiplex PCR; TCRdb's copy has only in-frame clones and leaves some out. This table holds over 14,000 clones, 83% found once. Source: peripheral blood mononuclear cells (PBMCs), taken before the second cycle of nivolumab. The source is a human donor with classical Hodgkin lymphoma. The CDR3 runs from the conserved cysteine through the conserved F or W. D genes are given only for firm matches. Clone size is not always given. Where it is, it says once, few, many or a class for expanded clones.

CDR3 length: 15
clone size: NA
V gene: TRBV5-8
D gene: NA
J gene: TRBJ1-4
CDR3 DNA: TGTGCCAGCAGCTTCTCCTGGGGAACTAATGAAAAACTGTTTTTT
CDR3 protein: CASSFSWGTNEKLFF

CDR3 length: 14
clone size: NA
V gene: TRBV4-3
D gene: NA
J gene: TRBJ1-2
CDR3 DNA: TGCGCCAGCAGCCGAAGGGCTGGGGGGCCCGGCTACACCTTC
CDR3 protein: CASSRRAGGPGYTF

CDR3 length: 16
clone size: NA
V gene: TRBV7-6
D gene: NA
J gene: TRBJ2-1
CDR3 DNA: TGTGCCAGCAGCTCAGCTGAGGGACATACCTACAATGAGCAGTTCTTC
CDR3 protein: CASSSAEGHTYNEQFF

CDR3 length: 15
clone size: NA
V gene: TRBV6-6
D gene: NA
J gene: TRBJ2-7
CDR3 DNA: TGTGCCAGCAGTTTACCCGCAGGGCTCTACTACGAGCAGTACTTC
CDR3 protein: CASSLPAGLYYEQYF

CDR3 length: 11
clone size: NA
V gene: TRBV28
D gene: NA
J gene: TRBJ1-1
CDR3 DNA: TGTGCCAGCTGGATGAACACTGAAGCTTTCTTT
CDR3 protein: CASWMNTEAFF

CDR3 length: 14
clone size: NA
V gene: TRBV28
D gene: NA
J gene: TRBJ1-5
CDR3 DNA: TGTGCCAGCAGTTTATGGGGAGACGAGAAGCCCCAGCATTTT
CDR3 protein: CASSLWGDEKPQHF

CDR3 length: 16
clone size: few
V gene: TRBV7-2
D gene: TRBD1
J gene: TRBJ1-1
CDR3 DNA: TGTGCCAGCACCGAGACAGGGAGTGGTTGGAACACTGAAGCTTTCTTT
CDR3 protein: CASTETGSGWNTEAFF

CDR3 length: 15
clone size: few
V gene: TRBV18
D gene: NA
J gene: TRBJ2-3
CDR3 DNA: TGTGCCAGCTCACCACAGGTACGGGGCACAGATACGCAGTATTTT
CDR3 protein: CASSPQVRGTDTQYF

CDR3 length: 14
clone size: NA
V gene: TRBV18
D gene: NA
J gene: TRBJ2-5
CDR3 DNA: TGTGCCAGCTCACAACCGAGGGGGGGCGAGACCCAGTACTTC
CDR3 protein: CASSQPRGGETQYF

CDR3 length: 13
clone size: NA
V gene: TRBV11-1
D gene: NA
J gene: TRBJ1-5
CDR3 DNA: TGTGCCAGCAGCTTTGGCAGCAATCAGCCCCAGCATTTT
CDR3 protein: CASSFGSNQPQHF

CDR3 length: 14
clone size: NA
V gene: TRBV6-6
D gene: NA
J gene: TRBJ1-3
CDR3 DNA: TGTGCCAGTATAGATCAGGGTGAAGGAAACACCATATATTTT
CDR3 protein: CASIDQGEGNTIYF

CDR3 length: 16
clone size: few
V gene: TRBV7-9
D gene: NA
J gene: TRBJ1-6
CDR3 DNA: TGTGCCAGCAGAACAACCAGGGGCACCTATAATTCACCCCTCCACTTT
CDR3 protein: CASRTTRGTYNSPLHF

CDR3 length: 16
clone size: NA
V gene: TRBV4-1
D gene: NA
J gene: TRBJ1-1
CDR3 DNA: TGCGCCAGCAGCCAAGACCCCGGGACACTGAACACTGAAGCTTTCTTT
CDR3 protein: CASSQDPGTLNTEAFF

CDR3 length: 12
clone size: few
V gene: TRBV10-3
D gene: NA
J gene: TRBJ1-5
CDR3 DNA: TGTGCCATCAGTGAAACGGATCAGCCCCAGCATTTT
CDR3 protein: CAISETDQPQHF

CDR3 length: 14
clone size: NA
V gene: TRBV2
D gene: NA
J gene: TRBJ2-7
CDR3 DNA: TGTGCCAGCGGGGGCAGACAGGCCCCCTACGAGCAGTACTTC
CDR3 protein: CASGGRQAPYEQYF

CDR3 length: 13
clone size: NA
V gene: TRBV7-2
D gene: NA
J gene: TRBJ1-2
CDR3 DNA: TGTGCCAGCAGCCAACCGGGACGGTATGGCTACACCTTC
CDR3 protein: CASSQPGRYGYTF

CDR3 length: 17
clone size: NA
V gene: TRBV5-8
D gene: TRBD1
J gene: TRBJ2-2
CDR3 DNA: TGTGCCAGCAGCTCTCCTACCGGGACAGCGAACACCGGGGAGCTGTTTTTT
CDR3 protein: CASSSPTGTANTGELFF

CDR3 length: 12
clone size: NA
V gene: TRBV5-1
D gene: TRBD1
J gene: TRBJ2-7
CDR3 DNA: TGCGCCAGCAGGACAGGGAGAAACGAGCAGTACTTC
CDR3 protein: CASRTGRNEQYF

CDR3 length: 13
clone size: few
V gene: TRBV2
D gene: NA
J gene: TRBJ1-5
CDR3 DNA: TGTGCCAGCATTAAGGAGTTAAATCAGCCCCAGCATTTT
CDR3 protein: CASIKELNQPQHF

CDR3 length: 14
clone size: medium-sized
V gene: TRBV13
D gene: NA
J gene: TRBJ2-5
CDR3 DNA: TGTGCCAGCAGCTCGGGGGTTGTACAAGAGACCCAGTACTTC
CDR3 protein: CASSSGVVQETQYF

CDR3 length: 11
clone size: NA
V gene: TRBV20-1
D gene: NA
J gene: TRBJ2-7
CDR3 DNA: TGCAGTGCTAGCTTTTATTACGAGCAGTACTTC
CDR3 protein: CSASFYYEQYF

CDR3 length: 15
clone size: once
V gene: TRBV18
D gene: TRBD1
J gene: TRBJ1-5
CDR3 DNA: TGTGCCAGCTCACCCGGACAGGGGAGTAAACAGCCCCAGCATTTT
CDR3 protein: CASSPGQGSKQPQHF

CDR3 length: 16
clone size: NA
V gene: TRBV6-6
D gene: NA
J gene: TRBJ2-1
CDR3 DNA: TGTGCCAGCAGTTACTCGGAGGGGAGCTCCTACAATGAGCAGTTCTTC
CDR3 protein: CASSYSEGSSYNEQFF

CDR3 length: 16
clone size: NA
V gene: TRBV27
D gene: TRBD2
J gene: TRBJ2-7
CDR3 DNA: TGTGCCAGCAGTCTTCGACTAGCGGGGGGCCAGAGGGAGCAGTACTTC
CDR3 protein: CASSLRLAGGQREQYF

CDR3 length: 15
clone size: NA
V gene: TRBV7-2
D gene: TRBD2
J gene: TRBJ2-3
CDR3 DNA: TGTGCCAGCAGCTGGGCGGGGGTGGGCACATATACGCAGTATTTT
CDR3 protein: CASSWAGVGTYTQYF

CDR3 length: 15
clone size: NA
V gene: TRBV7-6
D gene: NA
J gene: TRBJ2-1
CDR3 DNA: TGTGCCAGCAGCCCCGTTACAGGGAGTTACAATGAGCAGTTCTTC
CDR3 protein: CASSPVTGSYNEQFF

CDR3 length: 19
clone size: NA
V gene: TRBV5-1
D gene: TRBD2
J gene: TRBJ2-3
CDR3 DNA: TGCGCCAGCAGCAAGGTCCGTACGGCCCTAGCGGCTAGCACAGATACGCAGTATTTT
CDR3 protein: CASSKVRTALAASTDTQYF

CDR3 length: 15
clone size: NA
V gene: TRBV6-6
D gene: NA
J gene: TRBJ1-3
CDR3 DNA: TGTGCCAGCAGTTCCCTACCGGACTCTGGAAACACCATATATTTT
CDR3 protein: CASSSLPDSGNTIYF

CDR3 length: 12
clone size: NA
V gene: TRBV29-1
D gene: TRBD2
J gene: TRBJ2-7
CDR3 DNA: TGCAGCGCCGGGACTAGCGGCTACGAGCAGTACTTC
CDR3 protein: CSAGTSGYEQYF

CDR3 length: 15
clone size: NA
V gene: TRBV7-9
D gene: TRBD1
J gene: TRBJ1-6
CDR3 DNA: TGTGCCAGCAGCTCCCTGGGACAGGGAAATTCACCCCTCCACTTT
CDR3 protein: CASSSLGQGNSPLHF

CDR3 length: 15
clone size: NA
V gene: TRBV7-3
D gene: NA
J gene: TRBJ1-5
CDR3 DNA: TGTGCCAGCAGCTTAGAGGGAAATAGCAATCAGCCCCAGCATTTT
CDR3 protein: CASSLEGNSNQPQHF

CDR3 length: 15
clone size: NA
V gene: TRBV5-1
D gene: NA
J gene: TRBJ2-7
CDR3 DNA: TGCGCCAGCAGCTTGGATCACTCTACTCCCTACGGGCAGTACTTC
CDR3 protein: CASSLDHSTPYGQYF

CDR3 length: 13
clone size: NA
V gene: TRBV5-6
D gene: NA
J gene: TRBJ2-7
CDR3 DNA: TGTGCCAGCAGCTTAGGGGGGGCGAAAGAGCAGTACTTC
CDR3 protein: CASSLGGAKEQYF

CDR3 length: 12
clone size: hyperexpanded
V gene: TRBV19
D gene: NA
J gene: TRBJ1-5
CDR3 DNA: TGTGCCAGTAGTATACCGAATCAGCCCCAGCATTTT
CDR3 protein: CASSIPNQPQHF

CDR3 length: 14
clone size: NA
V gene: TRBV12-5
D gene: NA
J gene: TRBJ2-7
CDR3 DNA: TGTGCTAGTGGTTTGAGCGCCAGGGGCGACGAGCAGTACTTC
CDR3 protein: CASGLSARGDEQYF

CDR3 length: 16
clone size: NA
V gene: TRBV5-4
D gene: TRBD1
J gene: TRBJ2-3
CDR3 DNA: TGTGCCAGCAGCGTGAAGACAGGGCCCCGCACAGATACGCAGTATTTT
CDR3 protein: CASSVKTGPRTDTQYF

CDR3 length: 20
clone size: NA
V gene: TRBV2
D gene: NA
J gene: TRBJ2-4
CDR3 DNA: TGTGCCAGCAGTGACTTGGGATTGACCACGGGTTCCTCGGCCAAAAACATTCAGTACTTC
CDR3 protein: CASSDLGLTTGSSAKNIQYF

CDR3 length: 15
clone size: NA
V gene: TRBV19
D gene: NA
J gene: TRBJ1-1
CDR3 DNA: TGTGCCAGTAGTATATTCACCAGGGGTAACACTGAAGCTTTCTTT
CDR3 protein: CASSIFTRGNTEAFF

CDR3 length: 15
clone size: NA
V gene: TRBV27
D gene: NA
J gene: TRBJ1-6
CDR3 DNA: TGTGCCAGCAGTTTAATGGGCGGCAATAATTCACCCCTCCACTTT
CDR3 protein: CASSLMGGNNSPLHF

CDR3 length: 13
clone size: NA
V gene: TRBV7-9
D gene: NA
J gene: TRBJ2-7
CDR3 DNA: TGTGCCAGCAGCTTAGCGCACGGGAGCGAGCAGTACTTC
CDR3 protein: CASSLAHGSEQYF

CDR3 length: 11
clone size: NA
V gene: TRBV27
D gene: NA
J gene: TRBJ2-5
CDR3 DNA: TGTGCCAGCAGACTCAGGGGGACCCAGTACTTC
CDR3 protein: CASRLRGTQYF

CDR3 length: 17
clone size: NA
V gene: TRBV2
D gene: NA
J gene: TRBJ2-1
CDR3 DNA: TGTGCCAGCAGTGACCCAGTTCCCGAGGCAGTCAGGCATGAGCAGTTCTTC
CDR3 protein: CASSDPVPEAVRHEQFF

CDR3 length: 12
clone size: NA
V gene: TRBV2
D gene: NA
J gene: TRBJ1-1
CDR3 DNA: TGTGCCAGCGGCACGGCTCGCGCTGAAGCTTTCTTT
CDR3 protein: CASGTARAEAFF

CDR3 length: 13
clone size: NA
V gene: TRBV4-3
D gene: NA
J gene: TRBJ1-2
CDR3 DNA: TGCGCCAGCAGCCAAGTTATAGGGTATGGCTACACCTTC
CDR3 protein: CASSQVIGYGYTF

CDR3 length: 15
clone size: NA
V gene: TRBV5-1
D gene: TRBD1
J gene: TRBJ2-7
CDR3 DNA: TGCGCCAGCAGCGCCGGGACAGGGATAGCCTACGAGCAGTACTTC
CDR3 protein: CASSAGTGIAYEQYF

CDR3 length: 16
clone size: NA
V gene: TRBV6-5
D gene: TRBD2
J gene: TRBJ2-2
CDR3 DNA: TGTGCCAGCAGTTACTTGCGGGGGGGCTTCATCAGGGAGCTGTTTTTT
CDR3 protein: CASSYLRGGFIRELFF

CDR3 length: 13
clone size: NA
V gene: TRBV2
D gene: NA
J gene: TRBJ1-1
CDR3 DNA: TGTGCCAGCAGTGTAGCATTTTACACTGAAGCTTTCTTT
CDR3 protein: CASSVAFYTEAFF

CDR3 length: 14
clone size: few
V gene: TRBV9
D gene: NA
J gene: TRBJ1-5
CDR3 DNA: TGTGCCAGCAGCGTAGGAAGTAGAGGTCAGCCCCAGCATTTT
CDR3 protein: CASSVGSRGQPQHF

CDR3 length: 16
clone size: NA
V gene: TRBV28
D gene: TRBD1
J gene: TRBJ2-5
CDR3 DNA: TGTGCCAGCAGTTTCTTGGCAGACAGGGCTCAAGAGACCCAGTACTTC
CDR3 protein: CASSFLADRAQETQYF

CDR3 length: 14
clone size: NA
V gene: TRBV19
D gene: TRBD2
J gene: TRBJ2-5
CDR3 DNA: TGTGCCAGTAGTACCCAGACTAGCTTGGAGACCCAGTACTTC
CDR3 protein: CASSTQTSLETQYF

CDR3 length: 17
clone size: NA
V gene: TRBV19
D gene: NA
J gene: TRBJ2-6
CDR3 DNA: TGTGCCAGTAGTATAGGGGCAGGGAAGTCTGGGGCCAACGTCCTGACTTTC
CDR3 protein: CASSIGAGKSGANVLTF

CDR3 length: 13
clone size: NA
V gene: TRBV7-6
D gene: NA
J gene: TRBJ1-4
CDR3 DNA: TGTGCCAGCAGCTTAGCGGGGACAGAAAAACTGTTTTTT
CDR3 protein: CASSLAGTEKLFF

CDR3 length: 15
clone size: NA
V gene: TRBV12-5
D gene: NA
J gene: TRBJ1-1
CDR3 DNA: TGTGCTAGTGGTTATGAGCGGGCGCGGAACACTGAAGCTTTCTTT
CDR3 protein: CASGYERARNTEAFF

CDR3 length: 15
clone size: once
V gene: TRBV7-3
D gene: TRBD1
J gene: TRBJ2-4
CDR3 DNA: TGTGCCAGCAGCCGGGGTAGGGACAGGGGAAACATTCAGTACTTC
CDR3 protein: CASSRGRDRGNIQYF

CDR3 length: 17
clone size: NA
V gene: TRBV5-1
D gene: TRBD2
J gene: TRBJ2-3
CDR3 DNA: TGCGCCAGCAGCTACCGGAGAGGGCGGGGGAGTACAGATACGCAGTATTTT
CDR3 protein: CASSYRRGRGSTDTQYF

CDR3 length: 11
clone size: NA
V gene: TRBV2
D gene: NA
J gene: TRBJ1-1
CDR3 DNA: TGTGCCAGCAGTCCCATATGGGAAGCTTTCTTT
CDR3 protein: CASSPIWEAFF

CDR3 length: 15
clone size: NA
V gene: TRBV28
D gene: NA
J gene: TRBJ1-2
CDR3 DNA: TGTGCCAGCAGTTCGACGGGGCCCGAGGGCTATGGCTACACCTTC
CDR3 protein: CASSSTGPEGYGYTF

CDR3 length: 13
clone size: NA
V gene: TRBV18
D gene: NA
J gene: TRBJ2-2
CDR3 DNA: TGTGCCAGCTCACCGGGCAACACCGGGGAGCTGTTTTTT
CDR3 protein: CASSPGNTGELFF

CDR3 length: 13
clone size: NA
V gene: TRBV28
D gene: NA
J gene: TRBJ1-2
CDR3 DNA: TGTGCCAGCAGTTTGACAGCTAACTATGGCTACACCTTC
CDR3 protein: CASSLTANYGYTF

CDR3 length: 14
clone size: NA
V gene: TRBV5-1
D gene: NA
J gene: TRBJ1-6
CDR3 DNA: TGCGCCAGCCATTGGGAGCGGTCGGGATCACCCCTCCACTTT
CDR3 protein: CASHWERSGSPLHF